The 5 T cell receptor beta chains below come from one sample, sequenced in a study of blood T cell repertoires in COVID-19. Sequenced by immunoSEQ multiplex PCR; TCRdb stores in-frame clones only, minus some. The sample has around 270,000 clones; 85% to 90% are singletons. Sequencing was performed on peripheral blood. These receptors originate from a man aged 30-40 years with acute or convalescent COVID-19.

V usage is TRBV28 and J usage is TRBJ1-2; tentatively, D is TRBD1 (5 bases). Trimming took 7 bases from V and 4 from J, leaving 16 bases between them. This CDR3 is built from 14 residues. Germline V CDR1 and CDR2: MDHEN, SYDVKM. The CDR3 DNA reads as TGTGCCAGCACCGTGGGGGGACGGAGCTATGGCTACACCTTC. Protein: CASTVGGRSYGYTF.

This chain links TRBV6-6 with TRBJ2-7, with D possibly matching TRBD2 (7 bases). This CDR3 region has 13 residues. The V gene lost 8 bases and the J gene lost 6 bases, with 17 bases spanning the gap. CDR1 and CDR2 from the germline V gene are MNHNY and SVGAGI (reference sequence). The CDR3 loop is CASGFSAGAEQYF. The CDR3 DNA reads as TGTGCCAGCGGATTCTCCGCGGGGGCCGAGCAGTACTTC.

The chain uses TRBV7-9 and TRBJ2-3; TRBD2 matches 11 bases. Germline-derived CDR1 and CDR2 are SEHNR and FQNEAQ (reference sequence). This CDR3 spans 16 amino acids. J gave up 6 bases and V 5 bases, and 10 bases lay outside the gene matches. The CDR3 DNA reads as TGTGCCAGCAGCGAAACAACTAGCGGGGGAGGGGATACGCAGTATTTT. It codes for CASSETTSGGGDTQYF.

This chain links TRBV3-1 (or the pseudogene TRBV3-2) with TRBJ1-4; 8 bases match TRBD1. V lost 1 base, J lost 7 bases, and 2 bases stayed unmatched. CDR3 length equals 14 residues. CDR1 and CDR2 from the germline V gene are LGHDT and YNNKEL (reference sequence). This CDR3 reads CASSQAGGGEKLFF. The CDR3 nucleotides are TGTGCCAGCAGCCAAGCAGGGGGCGGTGAAAAACTGTTTTTT.

V and J are TRBV3-1 (or the pseudogene TRBV3-2) and TRBJ1-2; 9 bases line up with TRBD1. The CDR3 sequence is 17 residues long. Germline CDR1 reads LGHDT; CDR2 reads YNNKEL (reference sequence). The V gene end was trimmed by 4 bases and the J gene end by 8 bases; junction bases not matched to a gene: 17. As DNA, the CDR3 is TGTGCCAGCAGCCTATACACCCTACAACAGGGGGCAAGGGGCTACACCTTC. Protein product: CASSLYTLQQGARGYTF.